These T cell receptor beta chains were read from a single sample in a study of CD8 T cell repertoires and HIV-1 epitope variants. The data were produced by immunoSEQ multiplex PCR, yet TCRdb's version contains in-frame clones alone and is incomplete. The sample holds under 100,000 clones, around 75% seen once. Sequenced sample: uncultured baseline CD8+ T cells from peripheral blood mononuclear cells (PBMCs). Receptor source: a male donor with HIV. Both conserved end residues are part of each CDR3. Each record gives: clone size, D gene, V gene, J gene, CDR3 protein, CDR3 DNA. D genes are given only for firm matches. Size is omitted from some rows. Given values are once, few, many or a class for expanded clones.

>-|-|TRBV7-3|TRBJ2-1
CASSSLDEQFF
TGTGCCAGCAGCTCCCTAGATGAGCAGTTCTTC
>few|-|TRBV30|TRBJ1-6
CAWSSPRGVGPYNSPLHF
TGTGCCTGGAGTTCACCCCGGGGGGTCGGGCCCTATAATTCACCCCTCCACTTT
>-|-|TRBV19|TRBJ2-7
CASSISGSNSYEQYF
TGTGCCAGTAGTATCTCCGGGTCCAATTCCTACGAGCAGTACTTC
>-|TRBD1|TRBV9|TRBJ2-5
CASSVEGGGETQYF
TGTGCCAGCAGCGTAGAAGGGGGCGGAGAGACCCAGTACTTC
>-|-|TRBV11-2|TRBJ1-2
CASSLRGQNYGYTF
TGTGCCAGCAGCTTAAGGGGTCAGAACTATGGCTACACCTTC
>-|-|TRBV6-5|TRBJ1-4
CASRGRGEKLFF
TGTGCCAGCAGGGGGCGAGGGGAAAAACTGTTTTTT
>-|-|TRBV29-1|TRBJ2-1
CSVEWSKGYEQFF
TGCAGCGTTGAATGGTCTAAAGGGTATGAGCAGTTCTTC
>-|-|TRBV28|TRBJ2-3
CASSSGALTDTQYF
TGTGCCAGCAGCTCGGGGGCTCTAACAGATACGCAGTATTTT
>-|TRBD1|TRBV7-6|TRBJ2-5
CASRKQSSGTGGETQYF
TGTGCCAGCAGAAAACAATCCTCCGGGACAGGGGGTGAGACCCAGTACTTC
>-|-|TRBV7-9|TRBJ1-1
CASSAQLYPNTEAFF
TGTGCCAGCAGCGCCCAGCTCTATCCGAACACTGAAGCTTTCTTT
>-|TRBD2|TRBV6-6|TRBJ2-7
CASSSGTSGRREQYF
TGTGCCAGCAGCTCCGGGACTAGCGGGAGGAGAGAGCAGTACTTC
>-|TRBD1|TRBV15|TRBJ1-2
CATSRRLPGQGSPDGYTF
TGTGCCACCAGCCGTAGACTCCCGGGACAGGGTAGTCCGGATGGCTACACCTTC
>-|-|TRBV9|TRBJ2-3
CASSALSSPTDTQYF
TGTGCCAGCAGCGCCCTTAGCTCCCCCACAGATACGCAGTATTTT
>few|-|TRBV7-2|TRBJ1-6
CASSLGMSPLHF
TGTGCCAGCAGCTTAGGGATGTCACCCCTCCACTTT
>-|TRBD2|TRBV25-1|TRBJ2-5
CASSVGQGGLAGVETQYF
TGTGCCAGCAGTGTGGGACAGGGGGGACTAGCGGGAGTAGAGACCCAGTACTTC
>few|-|TRBV28|TRBJ2-7
CASSLQAKDYEQYF
TGTGCCAGCAGTTTACAGGCGAAGGACTACGAGCAGTACTTC
>-|-|TRBV10-3|TRBJ2-7
CAISGGTDQEQYF
TGTGCCATCAGTGGCGGGACAGATCAAGAGCAGTACTTC
>-|TRBD1|TRBV5-1|TRBJ2-2
CASQPGGSVTGELFF
TGCGCCAGTCAACCAGGGGGATCCGTCACCGGGGAGCTGTTTTTT
>-|-|TRBV6-5|TRBJ1-4
CASSFGQFNEKLFF
TGTGCCAGCAGCTTCGGACAGTTTAATGAAAAACTGTTTTTT
>-|-|TRBV5-4|TRBJ2-7
CASSPRPEGNSIEQYF
TGTGCCAGCAGCCCACGCCCGGAGGGCAATTCAATCGAGCAGTACTTC
>once|TRBD1|TRBV2|TRBJ2-5
CASRGQRLGETQYF
TGTGCCAGCAGGGGACAGAGGCTGGGGGAGACCCAGTACTTC
>-|-|TRBV5-6|TRBJ1-1
CASSLAQTNTEAFF
TGTGCCAGCAGCTTGGCGCAGACGAACACTGAAGCTTTCTTT
>few|-|TRBV30|TRBJ1-6
CAWSVGTAPWAPLHF
TGTGCCTGGAGTGTAGGGACGGCTCCTTGGGCACCCCTCCACTTT
>-|-|TRBV7-2|TRBJ2-1
CASSLGGSNNEQFF
TGTGCCAGCAGCTTGGGCGGCTCCAACAATGAGCAGTTCTTC
>-|-|TRBV28|TRBJ1-1
CASSLRTTEAFF
TGTGCCAGCAGTTTGAGGACCACTGAAGCTTTCTTT
>-|-|TRBV6-5|TRBJ2-7
CASSSQQYEQYF
TGTGCCAGCAGTTCCCAACAGTACGAGCAGTACTTC
>-|TRBD2|TRBV19|TRBJ2-5
CASSNIAGGTTQYF
TGTGCCAGTAGTAACATAGCGGGGGGGACGACCCAGTACTTC
>-|TRBD1|TRBV27|TRBJ2-5
CASSPGQVETQYF
TGTGCCAGCAGTCCGGGACAGGTTGAGACCCAGTACTTC
>-|-|TRBV19|TRBJ1-2
CASSIDTRGGYGYTF
TGTGCCAGTAGTATAGATACCAGGGGAGGCTATGGCTACACCTTC
>few|-|TRBV10-2|TRBJ1-5
CASSENRNQPQHF
TGCGCCAGCAGTGAGAACCGAAATCAGCCCCAGCATTTT
>-|TRBD1|TRBV5-1|TRBJ2-7
CASSLAGTGFEQYF
TGCGCCAGCAGCTTGGCCGGGACAGGGTTCGAGCAGTACTTC
>-|TRBD1|TRBV29-1|TRBJ2-7
CSVRTDRGNEQYF
TGCAGCGTCCGAACGGACAGGGGGAACGAGCAGTACTTC
>-|-|TRBV19|TRBJ2-3
CASSIADPSTDTQYF
TGTGCCAGTAGTATAGCGGACCCGAGCACAGATACGCAGTATTTT
>-|-|TRBV28|TRBJ1-1
CASILSGGAEAFF
TGTGCCAGCATTCTATCGGGGGGAGCTGAAGCTTTCTTT
>once|-|TRBV5-4|TRBJ2-1
CARLGLGTYNEQFF
TGTGCCAGATTGGGACTGGGAACCTACAATGAGCAGTTCTTC
>-|TRBD2|TRBV18|TRBJ2-1
CASSPTLAGGTYNEQFF
TGTGCCAGCTCACCAACACTAGCGGGAGGTACCTACAATGAGCAGTTCTTC
>-|-|TRBV18|TRBJ2-3
CASSPGSRGRTDTQYF
TGTGCCAGCTCACCAGGTAGTAGGGGCCGCACAGATACGCAGTATTTT
>-|-|TRBV6-4|TRBJ2-1
CASRIYNEQFF
TGTGCCAGTCGAATCTACAATGAGCAGTTCTTC
>-|TRBD2|TRBV19|TRBJ2-5
CASILQRGGETQYF
TGTGCCAGTATCCTCCAGCGGGGGGGAGAGACCCAGTACTTC
>-|-|TRBV5-5|TRBJ2-7
CASSSQGIYEQYF
TGTGCCAGCAGTTCGCAGGGGATTTACGAGCAGTACTTC
>-|-|TRBV7-9|TRBJ1-5
CASSLEIQPQHF
TGTGCCAGCAGCTTAGAAATCCAGCCCCAGCATTTT
>-|-|TRBV5-1|TRBJ2-3
CASSLTGAEDTQYF
TGCGCCAGCAGCTTGACGGGGGCCGAAGATACGCAGTATTTT
>-|TRBD2|TRBV12-5|TRBJ2-5
CASGLWLAGQETQYF
TGTGCTAGTGGTTTATGGCTAGCGGGCCAAGAGACCCAGTACTTC
>-|-|TRBV27|TRBJ2-7
CASSLVAGALEQYF
TGTGCCAGCAGTTTGGTGGCGGGTGCCCTCGAGCAGTACTTC
>-|TRBD2|TRBV6-5|TRBJ2-7
CASRELARYEQYF
TGTGCCAGCAGGGAACTAGCGCGCTACGAGCAGTACTTC
>-|-|TRBV7-8|TRBJ1-5
CASSLPGGNQPQHF
TGTGCCAGCAGCCTGCCTGGGGGCAATCAGCCCCAGCATTTT
>-|-|TRBV6-5|TRBJ2-7
CASSPTSSEQYF
TGTGCCAGCAGCCCGACTAGTTCGGAGCAGTACTTC
>-|-|TRBV9|TRBJ1-5
CASSPTFNQPQHF
TGTGCCAGCAGCCCAACCTTCAATCAGCCCCAGCATTTT
>-|TRBD2|TRBV7-2|TRBJ2-7
CASSPSAGGSYEQYF
TGTGCCAGCAGCCCGTCCGCGGGAGGGTCCTACGAGCAGTACTTC
>many|TRBD2|TRBV9|TRBJ2-2
CASSLSSGVTGELFF
TGTGCCAGCAGTCTGTCTAGCGGGGTTACCGGGGAGCTGTTTTTT
>once|-|TRBV6-6|TRBJ2-1
CASSLSYNEQFF
TGTGCCAGCAGTCTCTCCTACAATGAGCAGTTCTTC
>-|-|TRBV19|TRBJ1-5
CASSPSGNNQPQHF
TGTGCCAGTAGCCCGTCGGGGAACAATCAGCCCCAGCATTTT
>-|TRBD2|TRBV7-2|TRBJ2-7
CASSFDRERGRQYF
TGTGCCAGCAGCTTTGACCGAGAGCGGGGTAGGCAGTACTTC
>-|-|TRBV25-1|TRBJ1-4
CASSSSGLFNEKLFF
TGTGCCAGCAGCTCATCGGGGCTATTTAATGAAAAACTGTTTTTT
>-|-|TRBV21-1|TRBJ2-7
CATNQGQIFGINYEQYF
TGTGCCACCAACCAGGGGCAGATCTTTGGGATTAACTACGAGCAGTACTTC